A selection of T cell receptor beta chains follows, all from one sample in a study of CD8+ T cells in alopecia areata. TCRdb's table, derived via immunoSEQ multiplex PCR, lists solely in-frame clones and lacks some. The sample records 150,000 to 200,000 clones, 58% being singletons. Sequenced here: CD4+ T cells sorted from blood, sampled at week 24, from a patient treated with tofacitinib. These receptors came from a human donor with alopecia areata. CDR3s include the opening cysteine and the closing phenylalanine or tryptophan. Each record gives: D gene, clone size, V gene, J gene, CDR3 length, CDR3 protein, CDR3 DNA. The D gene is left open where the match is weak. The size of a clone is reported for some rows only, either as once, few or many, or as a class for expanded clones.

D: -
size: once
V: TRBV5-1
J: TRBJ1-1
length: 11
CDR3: CASSLDTEAFF
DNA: TGCGCCAGCAGCCTCGACACTGAAGCTTTCTTT

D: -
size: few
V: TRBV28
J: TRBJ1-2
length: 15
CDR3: CASSQTGRDSYGYTF
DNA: TGTGCCAGCAGTCAAACAGGGAGGGATTCCTATGGCTACACCTTC

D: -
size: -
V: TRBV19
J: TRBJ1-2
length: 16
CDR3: CASSIFSGGHNYGYTF
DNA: TGTGCCAGTAGTATCTTTTCTGGGGGCCACAACTATGGCTACACCTTC

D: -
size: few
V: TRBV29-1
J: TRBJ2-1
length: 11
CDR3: CSVEEGNEQFF
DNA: TGCAGCGTTGAAGAGGGCAATGAGCAGTTCTTC

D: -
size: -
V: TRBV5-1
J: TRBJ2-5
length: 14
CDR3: CASSSRKGSETQYF
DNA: TGCGCCAGCAGCTCGCGCAAGGGCTCGGAGACCCAGTACTTC

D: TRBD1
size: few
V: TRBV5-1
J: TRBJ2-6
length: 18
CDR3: CASSSTGTGNSGANVLTF
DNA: TGCGCCAGCAGCTCAACCGGGACAGGGAACTCTGGGGCCAACGTCCTGACTTTC

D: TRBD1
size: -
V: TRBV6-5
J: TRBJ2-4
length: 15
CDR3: CATRLARDSRNIQYF
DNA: TGTGCCACCAGACTGGCTCGGGACAGTAGGAACATTCAGTACTTC

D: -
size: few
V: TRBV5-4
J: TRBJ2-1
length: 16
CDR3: CASSFRSGKGYNEQFF
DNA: TGTGCCAGCAGCTTTCGTTCGGGCAAGGGGTACAATGAGCAGTTCTTC

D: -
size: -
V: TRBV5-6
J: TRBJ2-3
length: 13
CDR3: CASSFRVTDTQYF
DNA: TGTGCCAGCAGCTTCAGGGTGACAGATACGCAGTATTTT

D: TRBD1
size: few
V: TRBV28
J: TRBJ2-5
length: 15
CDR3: CASSRPTGAAETQYF
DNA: TGTGCCAGCAGCCGCCCGACAGGGGCGGCGGAGACCCAGTACTTC

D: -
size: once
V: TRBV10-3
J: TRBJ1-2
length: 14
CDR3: CAITPDSRNYGYTF
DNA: TGTGCCATCACCCCGGACAGCCGAAACTATGGCTACACCTTC

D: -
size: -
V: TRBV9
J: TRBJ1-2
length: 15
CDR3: CASSVGSQPSSGYTF
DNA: TGTGCCAGCAGCGTAGGTTCCCAGCCCAGTTCCGGCTACACCTTC

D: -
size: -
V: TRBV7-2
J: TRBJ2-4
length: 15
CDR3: CASRSGTLAKNIQYF
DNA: TGTGCCAGCAGGTCCGGGACGTTAGCCAAAAACATTCAGTACTTC

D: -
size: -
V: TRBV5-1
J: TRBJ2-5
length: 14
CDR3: CASSPLTSQETQYF
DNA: TGCGCCAGCAGCCCCTTGACAAGCCAAGAGACCCAGTACTTC

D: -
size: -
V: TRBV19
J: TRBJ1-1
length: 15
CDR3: CASSIGRGAKTEAFF
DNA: TGTGCCAGTAGCATAGGGAGGGGAGCGAAGACTGAAGCTTTCTTT

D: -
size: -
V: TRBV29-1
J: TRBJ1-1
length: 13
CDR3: CSVEVVVGSEAFF
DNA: TGCAGCGTTGAGGTAGTAGTAGGATCTGAAGCTTTCTTT

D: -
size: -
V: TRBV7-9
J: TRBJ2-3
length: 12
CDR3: CASSWTADTQYF
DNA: TGTGCCAGCAGTTGGACTGCAGATACGCAGTATTTT

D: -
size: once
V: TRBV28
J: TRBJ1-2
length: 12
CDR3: CASSLTAYGYTF
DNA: TGTGCCAGCAGTTTAACAGCCTATGGCTACACCTTC

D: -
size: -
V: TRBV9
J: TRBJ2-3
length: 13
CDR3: CASSSRQTDTQYF
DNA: TGTGCCAGCAGCTCCAGACAGACAGATACGCAGTATTTT

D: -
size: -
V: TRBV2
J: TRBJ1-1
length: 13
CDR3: CASSAERDTEAFF
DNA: TGTGCCAGCAGTGCTGAAAGGGACACTGAAGCTTTCTTT

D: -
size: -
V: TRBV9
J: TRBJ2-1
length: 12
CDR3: CASSVGSDEQFF
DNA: TGTGCCAGCAGCGTAGGTTCCGATGAGCAGTTCTTC

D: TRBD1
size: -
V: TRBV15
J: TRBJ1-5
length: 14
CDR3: CATSSLTGGQPQHF
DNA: TGTGCCACCAGCAGCCTTACAGGGGGTCAGCCCCAGCATTTT

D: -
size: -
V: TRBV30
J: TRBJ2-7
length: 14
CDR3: CAWSAGAEAYEQYF
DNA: TGTGCCTGGAGTGCGGGGGCAGAAGCCTACGAGCAGTACTTC

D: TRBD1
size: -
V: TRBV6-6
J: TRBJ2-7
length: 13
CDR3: CASSTGTGRVNDF
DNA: TGTGCCAGCAGTACCGGGACAGGGAGGGTGAATGACTTC

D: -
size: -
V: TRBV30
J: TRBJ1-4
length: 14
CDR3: CAWSRGATNEKLFF
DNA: TGTGCCTGGAGTCGCGGCGCAACTAATGAAAAACTGTTTTTT

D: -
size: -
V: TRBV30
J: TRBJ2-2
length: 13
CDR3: CAWRTGNTGELFF
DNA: TGTGCCTGGAGGACAGGCAACACCGGGGAGCTGTTTTTT

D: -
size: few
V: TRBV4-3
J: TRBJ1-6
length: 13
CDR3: CASSQAAYSPLHF
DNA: TGCGCCAGCAGCCAAGCCGCATACTCACCCCTCCACTTT

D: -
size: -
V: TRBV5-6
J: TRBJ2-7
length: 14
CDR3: CASSFGGDSYEQYF
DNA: TGTGCCAGCAGCTTCGGAGGGGACTCCTACGAGCAGTACTTC

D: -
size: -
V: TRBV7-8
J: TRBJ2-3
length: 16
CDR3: CASSNAGTRSTDTQYF
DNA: TGTGCCAGCAGCAATGCCGGGACAAGAAGCACAGATACGCAGTATTTT

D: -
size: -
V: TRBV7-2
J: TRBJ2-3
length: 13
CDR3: CASSFRSADTQYF
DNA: TGTGCCAGCAGCTTCCGATCCGCAGATACGCAGTATTTT

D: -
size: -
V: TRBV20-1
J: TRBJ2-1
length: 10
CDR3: CSAVEYEQFF
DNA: TGCAGTGCCGTCGAGTATGAGCAGTTCTTC

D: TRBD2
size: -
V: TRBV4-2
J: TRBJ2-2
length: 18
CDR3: CASSPGASGGLNTGELFF
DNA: TGTGCCAGCAGCCCAGGGGCTAGCGGGGGCCTGAACACCGGGGAGCTGTTTTTT

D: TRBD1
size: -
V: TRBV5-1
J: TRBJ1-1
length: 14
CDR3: CASSQYDRDTEAFF
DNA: TGCGCCAGCAGCCAATACGACAGGGACACTGAAGCTTTCTTT

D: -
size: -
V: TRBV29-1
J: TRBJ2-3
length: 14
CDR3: CSVGGRQSTDTQYF
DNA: TGCAGCGTTGGAGGGCGGCAGAGCACAGATACGCAGTATTTT

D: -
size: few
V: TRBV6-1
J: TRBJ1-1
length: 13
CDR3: CASSVERNTEAFF
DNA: TGTGCCAGCAGTGTAGAGAGAAACACTGAAGCTTTCTTT

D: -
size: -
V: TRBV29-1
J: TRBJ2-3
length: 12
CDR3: CSFEADTDTQYF
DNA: TGCAGCTTTGAAGCCGACACAGATACGCAGTATTTT

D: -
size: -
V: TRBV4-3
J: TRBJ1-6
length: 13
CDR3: CASSQEQGSPLHF
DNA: TGCGCCAGCAGCCAAGAACAGGGTTCACCCCTCCACTTT

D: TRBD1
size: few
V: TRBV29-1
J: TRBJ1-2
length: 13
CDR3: CSGDTGTGDGYTF
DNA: TGCAGCGGGGATACCGGGACAGGGGACGGCTACACCTTC

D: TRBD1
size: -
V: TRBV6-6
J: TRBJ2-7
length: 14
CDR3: CASRPGQGTYEQYF
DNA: TGTGCCAGCAGGCCGGGACAGGGGACCTACGAGCAGTACTTC

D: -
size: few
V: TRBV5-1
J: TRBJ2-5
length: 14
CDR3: CASSLGAARETQYF
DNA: TGCGCCAGCAGCTTGGGGGCCGCCCGGGAGACCCAGTACTTC

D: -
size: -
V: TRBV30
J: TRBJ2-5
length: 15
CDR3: CAWSRGTVKWETQYF
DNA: TGTGCCTGGAGTCGAGGGACGGTGAAATGGGAGACCCAGTACTTC

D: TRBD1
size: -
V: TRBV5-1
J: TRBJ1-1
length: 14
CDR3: CASSPGQGGTEAFF
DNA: TGCGCCAGCAGCCCTGGACAGGGCGGCACTGAAGCTTTCTTT